Listed below are T cell receptor beta chains from one sample, sequenced in a study of T cells in Graves' hyperthyroidism and ophthalmopathy. TCRdb itself ran the multiplex PCR reads through MiXCR, one entry per CDR3 protein. Seen here are approximately 520,000 distinct CDR3 sequences, around 20% observed once, and the top ten hold about 26%. Input material: blood. The receptors were sampled from a man between 18 and 29 years old with Graves' hyperthyroidism. Each CDR3 is given with its conserved first and last residue. The order of the fields is D gene, J gene, V gene, clone size, CDR3 protein, CDR3 DNA. D genes are given only for firm matches. Clone size is given for some rows only: seen once, a few or many times, or a class if the clone is expanded.

.	TRBJ1-2	TRBV2	many	CASSERGRVGYTF	TGTGCCAGCAGTGAACGGGGCAGGGTTGGCTACACCTTC
TRBD1	TRBJ1-2	TRBV7-8	few	CASSLVWFGTGNYGYTF	TGTGCCAGCAGCTTAGTGTGGTTCGGGACAGGGAACTATGGCTACACCTTC
.	TRBJ1-5	TRBV19	many	CASSIMDSNQPQHF	TGTGCCAGTAGTATAATGGATAGCAATCAGCCCCAGCATTTT
.	TRBJ2-7	TRBV12-3/TRBV12-4	.	CASSVEIQRGEQYF	TGTGCCAGCAGCGTCGAGATACAAAGGGGCGAGCAGTACTTC
TRBD1	TRBJ2-7	TRBV2	many	CASRPTGDYEQYF	TGTGCCAGCCGCCCGACAGGGGACTACGAGCAGTACTTC
.	TRBJ2-7	TRBV6-1	few	CASTEAAGTYEQYF	TGTGCCAGCACTGAGGCGGCAGGGACCTACGAGCAGTACTTC
.	TRBJ2-7	TRBV24-1	.	CATSDLWGYEQYF	TGTGCCACCAGTGATTTATGGGGGTACGAGCAGTACTTC
.	TRBJ2-7	TRBV5-1	many	CASSLVLGDLSYEQYF	TGCGCCAGCAGCTTGGTCTTGGGAGACCTCTCCTACGAGCAGTACTTC
.	TRBJ2-2	TRBV29-1	many	CSVEFRGSNTGELFF	TGCAGCGTTGAATTCCGGGGGAGTAACACCGGGGAGCTGTTTTTT
TRBD2	TRBJ2-5	TRBV4-1	few	CASSRLVIAGGHGGTQYF	TGCGCCAGCAGCCGCTTGGTGATAGCGGGGGGCCATGGAGGGACCCAGTACTTC
.	TRBJ2-5	TRBV7-8	.	CASSLAGLGETQYF	TGTGCCAGCAGCCTCGCGGGACTCGGTGAGACCCAGTACTTC
TRBD1	TRBJ1-3	TRBV7-6	.	CASSLTGTGDVGNTIYF	TGTGCCAGCAGCTTAACCGGGACAGGGGATGTGGGAAACACCATATATTTT
.	TRBJ1-3	TRBV30	few	CAWTLLTGATIYF	TGTGCCTGGACTCTTCTTACCGGGGCCACCATATATTTT
.	TRBJ2-2	TRBV7-6	few	CASSLGASFTGELFF	TGTGCCAGCAGCTTAGGGGCTTCTTTCACCGGGGAGCTGTTTTTT
.	TRBJ1-2	TRBV6-1	.	CASSDFGGLYGYTF	TGTGCCAGCAGTGATTTCGGGGGGCTCTATGGCTACACCTTC
.	TRBJ1-1	TRBV20-1	few	CSARDLDPLNTEAFF	TGCAGTGCTAGAGATCTGGACCCCTTGAACACTGAAGCTTTCTTT
TRBD1	TRBJ1-2	TRBV13	once	CASSGQGPSYGYTF	TGTGCCAGCAGTGGACAGGGGCCGTCCTATGGCTACACCTTC
.	TRBJ1-2	TRBV3-1	.	CASSRARTYGGYTF	TGTGCCAGCAGCCGAGCGCGGACCTATGGTGGCTACACCTTC
.	TRBJ1-5	TRBV7-2	.	CASSLASDGFNQPQHF	TGTGCCAGCAGCTTAGCCTCAGACGGTTTCAATCAGCCCCAGCATTTT
.	TRBJ1-6	TRBV12-3/TRBV12-4	.	CASSLQGQNNSPLHF	TGTGCCAGCAGTTTGCAGGGGCAGAATAATTCACCCCTCCACTTT
.	TRBJ1-2	TRBV12-3/TRBV12-4	many	CASSLGPKVNYGYTF	TGTGCCAGCAGTTTAGGCCCAAAAGTTAACTATGGCTACACCTTC
.	TRBJ1-5	TRBV20-1	.	CSALQGKWSNQPQHF	TGCAGTGCCTTGCAGGGAAAGTGGAGCAATCAGCCCCAGCATTTT
.	TRBJ1-1	TRBV11-1	many	CASSSSRTAMNTEAFF	TGTGCCAGCAGCTCGTCGAGGACAGCCATGAACACTGAAGCTTTCTTT
TRBD2	TRBJ2-2	TRBV11-2	few	CASSLLAGGQSGELFF	TGTGCCAGCAGCTTACTAGCGGGGGGGCAGTCCGGGGAGCTGTTTTTT
.	TRBJ2-7	TRBV6-2/TRBV6-3	many	CASSYLYPPYEQYF	TGTGCCAGCAGTTATTTATACCCCCCCTACGAGCAGTACTTC
.	TRBJ2-5	TRBV2	many	CASRTGGGLGETQYF	TGTGCCAGCAGGACCGGAGGGGGCCTCGGGGAGACCCAGTACTTC
.	TRBJ1-5	TRBV6-2/TRBV6-3	many	CASSYSSGALSNQPQHF	TGTGCCAGCAGTTACTCGTCTGGGGCCTTAAGCAATCAGCCCCAGCATTTT
.	TRBJ1-2	TRBV27	.	CASSIRGHYGYTF	TGTGCCAGCAGCATCAGGGGTCACTATGGCTACACCTTC
.	TRBJ1-1	TRBV12-5	.	CASGLVHGGGEAFF	TGTGCTAGTGGTTTGGTACACGGGGGAGGTGAAGCTTTCTTT
.	TRBJ1-1	TRBV11-1	.	CASSLVERIKHTEAFF	TGTGCCAGCAGCTTAGTAGAGAGGATCAAGCACACTGAAGCTTTCTTT
TRBD1	TRBJ2-7	TRBV12-3/TRBV12-4	.	CASSVLRQGSYEQYF	TGTGCCAGCAGTGTCCTCAGACAGGGTTCCTACGAGCAGTACTTC